Each of the 11 T cell receptor beta chains below was sequenced from the same sample in a study of shared clonotypes between healthy human individuals. The repertoire was sequenced with immunoSEQ multiplex PCR; TCRdb's copy has only in-frame clones and lacks some. This table holds some 800,000 clones, 80% to 95% found once. It was CD45RO-negative cells, positively selected for CCR7, that made up naive CD8 cells, with terminally differentiated effector memory CD45RA+ cells excluded. The specimen was naive CD8+ T cells sorted from blood. The receptors come from a man aged 30-40 years in good health.

The V gene is TRBV6-5, the J gene TRBJ2-1; D tentatively fits TRBD1 or TRBD2 (5 bases each). This CDR3 has 15 residues. The germline V and J ends were trimmed by 6 bases and 4 bases, with 16 bases remaining between them. In germline, CDR1 is MNHEY, CDR2 SVGAGI. The CDR3 DNA sequence: TGTGCCAGCAGGCTTACGGGACCACCATACAATGAGCAGTTCTTC. Protein product: CASRLTGPPYNEQFF.

This chain joins TRBV6-1 and TRBJ2-7; D uncertain. This CDR3 spans 13 amino acids. Looked up from germline, CDR1 is MNHNS and CDR2 is SASEGT. Deletions cut 3 bases from V and 4 bases from J, with 10 bases between. CDR3 DNA: TGTGCCAGCAGTGACCAGGCGGTATACGAGCAGTACTTC. Its translation: CASSDQAVYEQYF.

The chain has TRBV19 and TRBJ2-5; 8 nucleotides agree with TRBD1. This CDR3 has 14 amino acids. Germline V lookup: CDR1 LNHDA, CDR2 SQIVND (reference sequence). The V gene end was trimmed by 4 bases and the J gene end by 5 bases; junction bases not matched to a gene: 6. The CDR3, as DNA: TGTGCCAGTAGTACCCAGGGGGCTTGGGAGACCCAGTACTTC. Translation gives CASSTQGAWETQYF.

The chain combines TRBV18 with TRBJ2-7, with 12 positions matching TRBD2. The trim removed 4 bases at V and 7 bases at J, leaving 8 bases unmatched. CDR3 length: 15 amino acids. CDR1 is KGHSH, CDR2 LQKENI, per germline. The DNA for the CDR3 is TGTGCCAGCTCACTACCGACTAGCGGGAGTTGGGAGCAGTACTTC. Translated: CASSLPTSGSWEQYF.

This chain uses TRBV25-1 with TRBJ2-7, with D perhaps matching TRBD2 (7 bases). There are 12 residues in the CDR3. Per germline, CDR1 MGHDK and CDR2 SYGVNS. V was shortened by 7 bases and J by 6 bases, with 13 bases between the two germline ends. The CDR3 bases are TGTGCCAGCACTCAAGGGGGGGGCGAGCAGTACTTC. Translating gives CASTQGGGEQYF.

This chain links TRBV11-2 with TRBJ2-7; 7 nucleotides align to TRBD2. Germline trimming cut 3 bases from V and 3 bases from J; bases unmatched to any gene: 8. The CDR3 is 15 amino acids. Germline V gene lookup returns CDR1 SGHAT and CDR2 FQNNGV. The CDR3 is CASSFGGGYLYEQYF. The CDR3 DNA follows: TGTGCCAGCAGCTTTGGGGGGGGATATCTCTACGAGCAGTACTTC. The complete variable domain, with remaining parts taken from reference TRBV11-2 and TRBJ2-7, reads EAGVAQSPRYKIIEKRQSVAFWCNPISGHATLYWYQQILGQGPKLLIQFQNNGVVDDSQLPKDRFSAERLKGVDSTLKIQPAKLEDSAVYLCASSFGGGYLYEQYFGPGTRLTVT.

The V call is TRBV29-1, the J call TRBJ2-1; tentative D call: TRBD2 (5 bases). CDR1 is SQVTM and CDR2 is ANQGSEA in the germline V gene. Deletions cut 3 bases from V and 0 bases from J, with 12 bases between. This CDR3 is built from 15 residues. As DNA, the CDR3 is TGCAGCGTTGACGGTACGGGGAGCTCCTACAATGAGCAGTTCTTC. Its protein is CSVDGTGSSYNEQFF.

This clone has just a few counts. The chain has TRBV9 and TRBJ2-2; unclear D gene. The germline CDR1 and CDR2 sequences are SGDLS and YYNGEE. This CDR3 comprises 12 residues. The V end was cut by 3 bases, the J end by 7 bases, with 7 bases between. Here the CDR3 DNA reads TGTGCCAGCAGCGAAAGGGACGGGGAGCTGTTTTTT. Translation: CASSERDGELFF.

The V gene is TRBV11-1, the J gene TRBJ2-1; D is undetermined. The CDR3 consists of 13 residues. V lost 10 bases and J lost 0, with 10 bases in between. Germline CDR1 SGHAT, CDR2 FQDESV (reference sequence). CDR3: CATQMRSYNEQFF. The CDR3 bases are TGTGCCACCCAGATGCGCTCCTACAATGAGCAGTTCTTC.

The V gene is TRBV27, the J gene TRBJ2-7; D perhaps matches TRBD2 (5 bases). The CDR3 extends over 14 amino acids. The V end was cut by 3 bases, the J end by 2 bases, with 11 bases between. Germline V lookup: CDR1 MNHEY, CDR2 SMNVEV (reference sequence). The CDR3 reads CASSFGLATYEQYF. CDR3 nucleotides: TGTGCCAGCAGTTTCGGGCTAGCAACCTACGAGCAGTACTTC.

This chain joins TRBV2 and TRBJ2-1; weak D call: TRBD1 (5 bases). V dropped 1 base and J dropped 3 bases, with 7 bases sitting between them. CDR1 is SNHLY and CDR2 is FYNNEI in the germline V gene. This CDR3 contains 14 residues. The CDR3 protein is CASSEEDNYNEQFF. CDR3 nucleotide sequence: TGTGCCAGCAGTGAAGAGGACAACTACAATGAGCAGTTCTTC.